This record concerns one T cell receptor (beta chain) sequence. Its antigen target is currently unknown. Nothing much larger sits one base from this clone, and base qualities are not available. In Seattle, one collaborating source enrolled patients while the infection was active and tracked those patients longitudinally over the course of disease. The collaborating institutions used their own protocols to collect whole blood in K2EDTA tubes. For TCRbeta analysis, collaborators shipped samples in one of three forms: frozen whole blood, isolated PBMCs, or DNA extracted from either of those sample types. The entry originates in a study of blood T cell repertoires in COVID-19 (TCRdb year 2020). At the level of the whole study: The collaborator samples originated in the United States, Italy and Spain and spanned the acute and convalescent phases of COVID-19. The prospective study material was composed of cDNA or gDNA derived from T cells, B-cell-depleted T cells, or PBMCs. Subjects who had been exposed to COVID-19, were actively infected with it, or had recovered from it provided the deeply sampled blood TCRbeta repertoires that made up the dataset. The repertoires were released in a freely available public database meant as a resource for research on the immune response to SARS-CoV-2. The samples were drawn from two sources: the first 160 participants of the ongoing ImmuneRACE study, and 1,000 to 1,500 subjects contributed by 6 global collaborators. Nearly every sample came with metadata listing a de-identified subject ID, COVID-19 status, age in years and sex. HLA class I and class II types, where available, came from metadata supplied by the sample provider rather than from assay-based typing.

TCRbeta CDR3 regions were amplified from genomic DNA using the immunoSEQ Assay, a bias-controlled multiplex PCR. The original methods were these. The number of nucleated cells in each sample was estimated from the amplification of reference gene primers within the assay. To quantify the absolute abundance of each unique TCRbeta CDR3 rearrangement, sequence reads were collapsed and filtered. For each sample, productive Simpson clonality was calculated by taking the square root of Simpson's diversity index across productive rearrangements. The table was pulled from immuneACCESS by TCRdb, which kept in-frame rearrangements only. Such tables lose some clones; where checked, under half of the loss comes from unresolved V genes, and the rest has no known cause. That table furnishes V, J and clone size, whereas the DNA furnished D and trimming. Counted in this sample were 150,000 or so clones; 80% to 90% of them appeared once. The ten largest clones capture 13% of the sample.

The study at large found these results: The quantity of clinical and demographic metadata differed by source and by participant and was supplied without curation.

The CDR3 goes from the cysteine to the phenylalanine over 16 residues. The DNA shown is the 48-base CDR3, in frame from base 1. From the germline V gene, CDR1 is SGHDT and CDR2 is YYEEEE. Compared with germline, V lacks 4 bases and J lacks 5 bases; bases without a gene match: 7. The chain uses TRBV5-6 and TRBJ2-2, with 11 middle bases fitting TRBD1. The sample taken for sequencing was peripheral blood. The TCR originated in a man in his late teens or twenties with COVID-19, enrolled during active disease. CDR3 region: CASSRGTGGYTGELFF. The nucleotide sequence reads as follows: TGTGCCAGCAGCCGAGGGACAGGGGGTTATACCGGGGAGCTGTTTTTT.